Shown below are 31 T cell receptor beta chains from a single sample sequenced in a study of regulatory T cells in long-lasting Graves disease. As to time point: newly diagnosed GD, antithyroid drugs for less than 3 months. RNA isolated from PBMCs was used to make the TCR library. Arm-PCR of CDR3 regions and iRepertoire HTBI primers were the basis on which TCR beta libraries were built. TCRdb fed the multiplex PCR reads into MiXCR, producing one record per CDR3 protein. This sample has approximately 560,000 distinct CDR3 sequences, with about 16% found just once. These sequences were also reported in another study, on T cells in Graves' hyperthyroidism and ophthalmopathy.

Here the sequenced sample was peripheral blood mononuclear cells (PBMCs), taken at new diagnosis, from a patient treated with antithyroid drugs. Receptors originate from a man aged 18 to 35 with Graves disease.

This clonotype occurred many times. V gene TRBV20-1 combines with J gene TRBJ1-2, with 7 bases fitting TRBD1. The CDR3 covers 13 residues. Per germline, CDR1 DFQATT and CDR2 SNEGSKA (reference sequence). CDR3 in DNA: TGCAGCGGGACAGATGAATCTAACTATGGCTACACCTTC. It codes for CSGTDESNYGYTF.

This clonotype turned up a few times. The J gene is TRBJ2-1, the V gene TRBV20-1; TRBD2 matches 7 bases. Germline CDR1 and CDR2: DFQATT and SNEGSKA (reference sequence). Trimming cost V 0 bases and J 2 bases; bases outside gene matches: 7. The CDR3 consists of 16 residues. Here the CDR3 DNA reads TGCAGTGCTAGAGATCCGGCGGGAGCCCCCTACAATGAGCAGTTCTTC. Translation: CSARDPAGAPYNEQFF.

This clonotype was observed at least ten times. The V call is TRBV3-1, the J call TRBJ1-2; a possible D gene is TRBD1 (5 bases). Germline-derived CDR1 and CDR2 are LGHDT and YNNKEL (reference sequence). V lost 4 bases and J 5 bases, leaving 14 bases between the germline ends. The CDR3 covers 14 residues. The CDR3 loop is CASSRLGTEYGYTF. In DNA, the CDR3 is TGTGCCAGCAGCCGGCTTGGGACTGAATATGGCTACACCTTC. Supplemented by reference TRBV3-1 and TRBJ1-2, the full variable domain reads DTAVSQTPKYLVTQMGNDKSIKCEQNLGHDTMYWYKQDSKKFLKIMFSYNNKELIINETVPNRFSPKSPDKAHLNLHINSLELGDSAVYFCASSRLGTEYGYTFGSGTRLTVV.

This clonotype was seen ten or more times. The chain is built from TRBV7-8 and TRBJ1-1; D possibly corresponds to TRBD1 (5 bases). Germline V gene lookup returns CDR1 SGHVS and CDR2 FQNEAQ. The CDR3 has 15 amino acids. The V end was cut by 1 base, the J end by 2 bases, with 11 bases between. CDR3 protein: CASSLGGPRNTEAFF. DNA for the CDR3: TGTGCCAGCAGCTTAGGGGGCCCCCGAAACACTGAAGCTTTCTTT.

In the case of this clonotype: The likely explanation is a read error, given a far larger clone one base away. The chain recombines TRBV12-3 or TRBV12-4 with TRBJ2-1; D is ambiguous. TRBJ2-7 explains the end of the DNA better; the J call may be wrong. This CDR3 is built from 15 residues. The CDR3 spells CASSPGPRRSYEQYF. In DNA, the CDR3 is TGTGCCAGCAGTCCCGGCCCTCGTAGGAGTTACGAGCAGTACTTC.

In its sample, this clonotype was seen many times. The chain couples TRBV5-1 to TRBJ2-1; 12 nucleotides align to TRBD2. Looked up from germline, CDR1 is SGHRS and CDR2 is YFSETQ. CDR3 length: 16 amino acids. With V trimmed by 0 bases and J by 7 bases, 5 bases remained unmatched. The CDR3 coding sequence is TGCGCCAGCAGCTTGGCCGAACTAGCGGGAGGTAATGAGCAGTTCTTC. Encoded protein: CASSLAELAGGNEQFF.

This clonotype was counted at least ten times. The rearrangement links TRBV5-1 to TRBJ2-2, with 7 bases identical to TRBD2. V trimming: 0 bases; J trimming: 2 bases; junction bases outside the gene matches: 1. The CDR3 consists of 15 residues. Germline lookup yields CDR1 SGHRS and CDR2 YFSETQ. CDR3 loop: CASSLETSNTGELFF. The CDR3 DNA sequence: TGCGCCAGCAGCTTGGAGACTAGCAACACCGGGGAGCTGTTTTTT.

This clonotype was counted only a few times. The chain carries TRBV10-3 and TRBJ2-1; 8 bases match TRBD2. Germline assignment: CDR1 ENHRY and CDR2 SYGVKD. V was clipped by 10 bases and J by 7 bases; unmatched bases: 6. The CDR3 sequence is 12 residues long. CDR3 amino acids: CATSGSRNEQFF. The CDR3 nucleotides are TGTGCCACGAGCGGGAGTAGGAATGAGCAGTTCTTC.

The chain uses TRBV5-5 and TRBJ2-5; D remains unclear. The CDR3 sequence is 13 residues long. From germline, CDR1 is SGHKS and CDR2 YYEKEE (reference sequence). V lost 1 base and J lost 5, with 9 bases in between. CDR3 in DNA: TGTGCCAGCAGCTTGAGATGGTCGGAGACCCAGTACTTC. Amino acids: CASSLRWSETQYF.

The chain combines TRBV19 with TRBJ1-5; 8 bases agree with TRBD1. This CDR3 is built from 16 residues. V lost 3 bases to trimming and J lost 6 bases; unmatched junction nucleotides: 10. The germline CDR1 and CDR2 sequences are LNHDA and SQIVND (reference sequence). The CDR3 region has the DNA TGTGCCAGTAGTATTCCGGGACAGGAGGACCGTCAGCCCCAGCATTTT. Protein sequence: CASSIPGQEDRQPQHF.

Comment on this clonotype: Sequence at one end of the junction differs from germline and may be a read error. The chain uses TRBV18 and TRBJ1-1, with D tentatively TRBD1 (5 bases). This CDR3 has 15 residues. Germline assignment: CDR1 KGHSH and CDR2 LQKENI. Here the CDR3 DNA reads TGTGCCAGCTCACTTACAGAGAGGGTGGACACTGAAGCTCTCTTT. Translation: CASSLTERVDTEALF.

This clonotype was recorded a few times. The genes are TRBV6-1 and TRBJ2-7, with a weak D call TRBD2 (6 bases). There are 12 residues in the CDR3. Deletions cut 2 bases from V and 7 bases from J, with 9 bases between. Germline CDR1 and CDR2: MNHNS and SASEGT. CDR3 DNA sequence: TGTGCCAGCAGTGAAACCGGGAGTGAGCAGTACTTC. Protein product: CASSETGSEQYF.

The chain links TRBV7-9 to TRBJ2-7, with D unresolved. The CDR3 is made up of 11 amino acids. Germline V gene sequence: CDR1 SEHNR, CDR2 FQNEAQ (reference sequence). Trimming took off 5 bases at V and 2 bases at J, with 4 bases between the two ends. The CDR3 sequence: CASSKAYEQYF. CDR3 nucleotides: TGTGCCAGCAGCAAGGCCTACGAGCAGTACTTC. The full variable domain, its missing parts supplied by reference TRBV7-9 and TRBJ2-7, is DTGVSQNPRHKITKRGQNVTFRCDPISEHNRLYWYRQTLGQGPEFLTYFQNEAQLEKSRLLSDRFSAERPKGSFSTLEIQRTEQGDSAMYLCASSKAYEQYFGPGTRLTVT.

This clonotype was detected many times. The chain links TRBV20-1 to TRBJ2-7; TRBD1 matches 7 bases. Per germline, CDR1 DFQATT and CDR2 SNEGSKA (reference sequence). The CDR3 consists of 13 residues. After removal of 5 bases from V and 4 bases from J, the junction contained 8 bases not matched to a gene. The CDR3: CSAPRQGSYEQYF. The CDR3 nucleotides read TGCAGTGCTCCTAGACAGGGTTCTTACGAGCAGTACTTC.

The rearrangement uses TRBV6-1 and TRBJ1-2; 7 bases align to TRBD1. The germline V gene encodes CDR1 MNHNS and CDR2 SASEGT. The CDR3 sequence is 13 residues long. J gave up 7 bases and V 6 bases, and 8 bases lay outside the gene matches. CDR3 in amino acids: CASRAGTVIGYTF. The DNA for the CDR3 is TGTGCCAGCAGGGCCGGGACAGTTATTGGCTACACCTTC.

The rearrangement uses TRBV29-1 and TRBJ2-1, with 7 bases lining up with TRBD2. Germline-derived CDR1 and CDR2 are SQVTM and ANQGSEA. The CDR3 runs to 15 residues. V gave up 1 base and J gave up 4 bases; unmatched junction bases: 7. CDR3 amino acids: CSVEGGGSRYNEQFF. In DNA form, the CDR3 reads TGCAGCGTTGAAGGGGGCGGGAGCAGGTACAATGAGCAGTTCTTC.

The sample holds many counts of this clonotype. The gene calls are TRBV6-1 and TRBJ2-1; 13 positions agree with TRBD2. Germline-derived CDR1 and CDR2 are MNHNS and SASEGT. The CDR3 has 14 residues. V was pared by 4 bases and J by 10 bases, with 4 bases of the junction left unmatched. The CDR3 spells CASSVGLAGDEQFF. DNA of the CDR3: TGTGCCAGCAGTGTCGGACTAGCGGGAGACGAGCAGTTCTTC.

In this sample, this clonotype turned up many times. V is TRBV7-9 and J is TRBJ2-1, with D unclear. Trimming left V 5 bases short and J 4 bases short, with 12 bases between. CDR3 length: 14 amino acids. The V gene's germline CDR1 is SEHNR and CDR2 FQNEAQ (reference sequence). For the CDR3, the DNA is TGTGCCAGCAGCCCCGTAGGGCCTTACAATGAGCAGTTCTTC. It codes for CASSPVGPYNEQFF.

There are many counts of this clonotype. This chain joins TRBV5-1 and TRBJ2-1; TRBD1 matches 7 bases. Germline CDR1 is SGHRS and CDR2 is YFSETQ. J gave up 7 bases and V 2 bases, and 18 bases lay outside the gene matches. The CDR3 has 18 residues. The CDR3 DNA sequence: TGCGCCAGCAGCTTTCGCGCAACGACAGGGCTCTCCGGGAATGAGCAGTTCTTC. As protein: CASSFRATTGLSGNEQFF. Together with reference TRBV5-1 and TRBJ2-1, the CDR3 gives the full variable domain: KAGVTQTPRYLIKTRGQQVTLSCSPISGHRSVSWYQQTPGQGLQFLFEYFSETQRNKGNFPGRFSGRQFSNSRSEMNVSTLELGDSALYLCASSFRATTGLSGNEQFFGPGTRLTVL.

In its sample, this clonotype was seen a few times. This chain connects TRBV28 to TRBJ2-2, with 7 bases fitting TRBD2. This CDR3 contains 15 residues. Germline trimming cut 2 bases from V and 1 base from J; bases unmatched to any gene: 1. Germline loops: CDR1 MDHEN, CDR2 SYDVKM. The CDR3 coding sequence is TGTGCCAGCAGTTTACCTAGCGGGAACACCGGGGAGCTGTTTTTT. Protein product: CASSLPSGNTGELFF.

This clonotype was detected only a few times. V and J are TRBV10-3 and TRBJ2-7; 7 nucleotides agree with TRBD1. Germline CDR1 reads ENHRY; CDR2 reads SYGVKD. The CDR3 is made up of 14 amino acids. The ends lost 4 bases at V and 6 bases at J; junction bases unmatched: 9. The CDR3 protein is CAISVTGNGGEQYF. The CDR3, as DNA: TGTGCCATCAGTGTGACAGGGAATGGGGGCGAGCAGTACTTC.

This clonotype was detected only once. V usage is TRBV24-1 and J usage is TRBJ1-2, with D uncertain. Trimming took 2 bases from V and 2 from J, leaving 5 bases between them. The CDR3 is 13 residues long. CDR1 is KGHDR and CDR2 is SFDVKD in the germline V gene. CDR3 sequence: CATSDYKNYGYTF. As DNA, the CDR3 is TGTGCCACCAGTGATTACAAAAACTATGGCTACACCTTC.

This clonotype came up many times. The chain combines TRBV20-1 with TRBJ2-5, with D uncertain. The germline V and J ends were trimmed by 0 bases and 0 bases, with 2 bases remaining between them. CDR1 and CDR2 from the germline V gene are DFQATT and SNEGSKA (reference sequence). The CDR3 covers 12 residues. Here the CDR3 DNA reads TGCAGTGCTAGAGATGACCAAGAGACCCAGTACTTC. Its translation is CSARDDQETQYF.

In its sample, this clonotype was seen a few times. This chain uses TRBV19 with TRBJ2-7; D is uncertain. Trimming removed 8 bases at V and 2 bases at J, with 10 bases between. Germline CDR1 reads LNHDA; CDR2 reads SQIVND (reference sequence). This CDR3 is 12 amino acids long. The CDR3 region has the DNA TGTGCCAGTGCGCATAGTCCCTACGAGCAGTACTTC. Translated: CASAHSPYEQYF.

The chain couples TRBV27 to TRBJ2-5; possibly TRBD2 for D (5 bases). V lost 6 bases and J 2 bases, leaving 13 bases between the germline ends. The CDR3 has 14 residues. Germline assignment: CDR1 MNHEY and CDR2 SMNVEV (reference sequence). The DNA for the CDR3 is TGTGCCAGCAGGATCCGACGGGGACAAGAGACCCAGTACTTC. As protein: CASRIRRGQETQYF.

This clonotype was seen at least ten times. V usage is TRBV2 and J usage is TRBJ2-1; no clear D. The germline CDR1 and CDR2 sequences are SNHLY and FYNNEI. The CDR3 contains 15 residues. V was shortened by 0 bases and J by 5 bases, with 11 bases between the two germline ends. In nucleotides, the CDR3 is TGTGCCAGCAGTGAAGCGCTTTTCGACGACAATGAGCAGTTCTTC. This codes for CASSEALFDDNEQFF.

This clonotype was picked up many times. The chain joins TRBV20-1 to TRBJ1-1; D remains ambiguous. Germline lookup yields CDR1 DFQATT and CDR2 SNEGSKA (reference sequence). The CDR3 extends over 17 amino acids. V gave up 6 bases and J gave up 0 bases, with 23 bases separating them. CDR3 in DNA: TGCAGTGCGTCTAAACGGCATGAAGGAACAATGAACACTGAAGCTTTCTTT. Encoded protein: CSASKRHEGTMNTEAFF.

This clonotype has ten or more counts. The rearrangement uses TRBV12-3 or TRBV12-4 and TRBJ2-1, with 10 bases lining up with TRBD2. Unmatched junction bases numbered 6, after V lost 5 bases and J lost 8 bases. The CDR3 runs to 14 residues. The CDR3 loop reads CASSDLAGVDEQFF. The CDR3 bases are TGTGCCAGCAGTGATCTAGCGGGAGTGGATGAGCAGTTCTTC.

This clonotype came up many times. This sequence joins TRBV3-1 and TRBJ1-1, with D unclear. The germline V gene encodes CDR1 LGHDT and CDR2 YNNKEL (reference sequence). V was clipped by 0 bases and J by 6 bases, with 5 bases between them. This CDR3 region has 12 residues. The CDR3 protein is CASSQDLAEAFF. The CDR3, as DNA: TGTGCCAGCAGCCAAGATCTGGCTGAAGCTTTCTTT.

Only a few counts were recorded for this clonotype. This rearrangement joins TRBV9 to TRBJ2-7, with 8 bases matching TRBD2. The CDR3 has 16 amino acids. Unmatched junction bases numbered 14, after V lost 0 bases and J lost 9 bases. CDR1 and CDR2 (germline): SGDLS, YYNGEE. This CDR3 reads CASSVGFSGREARQYF. CDR3 DNA: TGTGCCAGCAGCGTAGGTTTTTCGGGGCGGGAGGCCCGGCAGTACTTC. Full variable domain (rest looked up from reference TRBV9 and TRBJ2-7): DSGVTQTPKHLITATGQRVTLRCSPRSGDLSVYWYQQSLDQGLQFLIQYYNGEERAKGNILERFSAQQFPDLHSELNLSSLELGDSALYFCASSVGFSGREARQYFGPGTRLTVT.

This clonotype was counted many times. V and J are TRBV5-1 and TRBJ1-2; 7 bases are a match to TRBD1. V shed 0 bases and J 4 bases; nucleotides not matched to a gene: 9. This CDR3 has 16 amino acids. Germline V gene data show CDR1 as SGHRS and CDR2 as YFSETQ. Here the CDR3 reads CASSLDRQGGAYGYTF. For the CDR3, the DNA is TGCGCCAGCAGCTTGGATAGGCAGGGGGGCGCCTATGGCTACACCTTC.